This TCR beta chain was captured by sequencing in a study of T cell repertoires in cytomegalovirus infection. Study overall: The public TCR beta signatures pointed to both CMV infection and matching HLA type.

TCRdb passed the reads through MiXCR, listing each CDR3 protein once. In the table there are around 900,000 distinct CDR3 sequences, 31% of which are singletons. CDR1 is SGHNT and CDR2 is YYREEE in the germline V gene (reference sequence). This CDR3 contains 15 residues. V shed 0 bases and J shed 6 bases, with 15 bases lying between them. Study results and caveats: Dominating the ex vivo response were HLA-C-restricted CMV-specific TCR beta clonotypes.

With regard to this clonotype: What it recognizes is unknown.

The genes are TRBV5-4 and TRBJ1-2; perhaps TRBD1 as D (6 bases). Material: cultured CD8+ T cells from PBMCs, obtained from culture after CMV antigen stimulation. The sequence was obtained from a human donor in good health (CMV status not recorded). Some clones in this sample may be carry-over from other donors' samples. The CDR3, as DNA: TGTGCCAGCAGCTTGGAAAGGGGGGGGTCTAATGGCTACACCTTC. Its protein product is CASSLERGGSNGYTF.